Each of the 18 T cell receptor beta chains below was sequenced from the same sample in a study of cytomegalovirus exposure and HLA in healthy donors. The PCR made use of 60 Vbeta and 13 Jbeta primers. This table comes from immunoSEQ multiplex PCR, and its TCRdb copy is limited to in-frame clones, with some not included. This table holds more than 95,000 clones, roughly 79% found once. The sequenced material came from PBMCs. These receptors were taken from a man aged 45-65 years in good health and CMV-seropositive.

The V gene is TRBV27, the J gene TRBJ2-7; tentative D call: TRBD2 (6 bases). CDR1 is MNHEY, CDR2 SMNVEV, per germline (reference sequence). This CDR3 comprises 17 residues. Trimming left V 5 bases short and J 0 bases short, with 20 bases between. The CDR3 protein is CASSALAGPSGSYEQYF. The CDR3 nucleotides are TGTGCCAGCAGTGCTCTCGCGGGGCCCTCAGGCTCCTACGAGCAGTACTTC.

CDR3 in amino acids: CASSLDFPSTDTQYF. The CDR3 region has the DNA TGCGCCAGCAGCTTGGACTTTCCCAGCACAGATACGCAGTATTTT. V and J are TRBV5-1 and TRBJ2-3; D gene uncertain. V dropped 0 bases and J dropped 0 bases, with 8 bases sitting between them. CDR1 and CDR2 (germline): SGHRS, YFSETQ. This CDR3 has 15 amino acids.

The V gene is TRBV7-2, the J gene TRBJ2-5; TRBD1 might be the D (5 bases). TRBJ2-7 explains the end of the DNA better; the J call may be wrong. CDR3 length: 15 amino acids. Germline CDR1 reads SGHTA; CDR2 reads FQGNSA. The CDR3 DNA reads as TGTGCCAGCAGCCCCTACCATGGGGCTACCTACGAGCAGTACTTC. Translated, it gives CASSPYHGATYEQYF.

This chain connects TRBV11-2 to TRBJ2-7; TRBD1 agrees at 7 bases. V lost 2 bases to trimming and J lost 6 bases; unmatched junction nucleotides: 10. CDR3 length: 15 amino acids. CDR1 is SGHAT and CDR2 is FQNNGV in the germline V gene. Written as DNA, the CDR3 is TGTGCCAGCAGCTTATTAGGGGGCAGGTGGCGCGAGCAGTACTTC. Translating it yields CASSLLGGRWREQYF.

The chain uses TRBV9 and TRBJ1-5, with D unclear. Trimming removed 4 bases at V and 4 bases at J, with 9 bases between. The germline V gene encodes CDR1 SGDLS and CDR2 YYNGEE. This CDR3 region has 13 residues. The CDR3 DNA follows: TGTGCCAGCAGCCCTAGTGATAATCAGCCCCAGCATTTT. Protein sequence: CASSPSDNQPQHF. Supplemented by reference TRBV9 and TRBJ1-5, the full variable domain reads DSGVTQTPKHLITATGQRVTLRCSPRSGDLSVYWYQQSLDQGLQFLIQYYNGEERAKGNILERFSAQQFPDLHSELNLSSLELGDSALYFCASSPSDNQPQHFGDGTRLSIL.

The chain joins TRBV6-1 to TRBJ2-4, with TRBD1 identical over 8 bases. The CDR3 has 13 amino acids. V gave up 3 bases and J gave up 9 bases; unmatched junction bases: 4. Germline V gives CDR1 MNHNS, CDR2 SASEGT. CDR3 sequence: CASSETGDGIQYF. The CDR3 DNA reads TGTGCCAGCAGTGAGACAGGGGATGGCATTCAGTACTTC.

The chain links TRBV19 to TRBJ1-5; 11 bases match TRBD1. Germline CDR1 LNHDA, CDR2 SQIVND (reference sequence). This CDR3 has 15 amino acids. V lost 10 bases and J lost 2; bases outside the gene matches: 7. CDR3 sequence (DNA): TGTGCCACCAGGGACAGGGGGTTCGGCAATCAGCCCCAGCATTTT. Encoded protein: CATRDRGFGNQPQHF.

This chain links TRBV6-1 with TRBJ2-1; D remains ambiguous. The germline V and J ends were trimmed by 7 bases and 0 bases, with 10 bases remaining between them. This CDR3 has 14 residues. CDR1 and CDR2 from the germline V gene are MNHNS and SASEGT. The CDR3 loop reads CASTIPSSYNEQFF. Here the CDR3 DNA reads TGTGCCAGCACCATACCTAGCTCCTACAATGAGCAGTTCTTC.

The rearrangement uses TRBV27 and TRBJ2-7; TRBD2 matches at 13 bases. The V gene's germline CDR1 is MNHEY and CDR2 SMNVEV (reference sequence). The CDR3 spans 18 residues. After removal of 4 bases from V and 6 bases from J, the junction contained 15 bases not matched to a gene. This CDR3 reads CASSSIGLAGVLLLEQYF. Here the CDR3 DNA reads TGTGCCAGCAGTTCCATCGGACTAGCGGGAGTACTTCTTCTCGAGCAGTACTTC.

This rearrangement joins TRBV28 to TRBJ2-3; unclear D gene. V gave up 6 bases and J gave up 5 bases, with 9 bases separating them. Germline V CDR1 and CDR2: MDHEN, SYDVKM. This CDR3 has 12 residues. CDR3 loop: CASSPAGDTQYF. The CDR3, as DNA: TGTGCCAGCAGCCCCGCCGGAGATACGCAGTATTTT. The variable domain in full, with the rest retrieved from reference TRBV28 and TRBJ2-3, is DVKVTQSSRYLVKRTGEKVFLECVQDMDHENMFWYRQDPGLGLRLIYFSYDVKMKEKGDIPEGYSVSREKKERFSLILESASTNQTSMYLCASSPAGDTQYFGPGTRLTVL.

The chain carries TRBV5-6 and TRBJ2-5; 13 nucleotides agree with TRBD2. Germline assignment: CDR1 SGHDT and CDR2 YYEEEE. With 3 bases clipped from V and 10 bases from J, the junction kept 6 bases outside the gene matches. This CDR3 is built from 14 residues. CDR3 region: CASSSRGLAGRQYF. DNA of the CDR3: TGTGCCAGCAGCTCCCGGGGACTAGCGGGACGCCAGTACTTC.

The chain combines TRBV29-1 with TRBJ2-7; D call uncertain. V dropped 3 bases and J dropped 0 bases, with 12 bases sitting between them. Germline loops: CDR1 SQVTM, CDR2 ANQGSEA. The CDR3 totals 14 residues. The CDR3 protein is CSVERSGRSYEQYF. The CDR3 nucleotides are TGCAGCGTTGAGCGGTCGGGTCGCTCCTACGAGCAGTACTTC.

The V and J genes are TRBV6-5 and TRBJ2-1; weak D call: TRBD2 (5 bases). Germline V lookup: CDR1 MNHEY, CDR2 SVGAGI. Trimming pared 6 bases from V and 0 bases from J, leaving 12 bases between. The CDR3 spans 15 residues. In DNA, the CDR3 is TGTGCCAGCAGGAGGGTCAGTTACTCCTACAATGAGCAGTTCTTC. It specifies CASRRVSYSYNEQFF.

This clone was recorded a few times. This chain uses TRBV7-9 with TRBJ2-7; 8 nucleotides agree with TRBD1. Per the germline V gene, CDR1 is SEHNR and CDR2 is FQNEAQ (reference sequence). This CDR3 contains 16 residues. The V gene end was trimmed by 6 bases and the J gene end by 4 bases; junction bases not matched to a gene: 14. The CDR3: CASSQRLGQVGYEQYF. The CDR3 nucleotides are TGTGCCAGCAGTCAACGACTGGGACAGGTTGGGTACGAGCAGTACTTC. The full variable domain, in which reference TRBV7-9 and TRBJ2-7 provide the parts outside the CDR3, is DTGVSQNPRHKITKRGQNVTFRCDPISEHNRLYWYRQTLGQGPEFLTYFQNEAQLEKSRLLSDRFSAERPKGSFSTLEIQRTEQGDSAMYLCASSQRLGQVGYEQYFGPGTRLTVT.

This clone was detected a few times. The chain has TRBV18 and TRBJ2-5; 7 nucleotides match TRBD2. The germline CDR1 and CDR2 sequences are KGHSH and LQKENI. J was trimmed by 5 bases and V by 3 bases; bases with no gene match: 12. The CDR3 is 16 residues long. DNA for the CDR3: TGTGCCAGCTCACCTCCTGGAGGGAGGGGAGGCGAGACCCAGTACTTC. This encodes CASSPPGGRGGETQYF.

The chain links TRBV27 to TRBJ2-1, with TRBD1 matching 8 bases. The junction had 18 bases not matched to a gene; V was cut back by 4 bases and J by 13 bases. This CDR3 comprises 16 residues. Germline-derived CDR1 and CDR2 are MNHEY and SMNVEV (reference sequence). CDR3 protein: CASSSGQGLLTVHQFF. The DNA of the CDR3 is TGTGCCAGCAGTTCCGGACAGGGTTTATTAACCGTCCACCAGTTCTTC.

The V call is TRBV29-1, the J call TRBJ1-2; TRBD1 might be the D (5 bases). V lost 2 bases and J 7 bases, leaving 14 bases between the germline ends. The CDR3 covers 13 residues. CDR1 is SQVTM, CDR2 ANQGSEA, per germline. CDR3: CSVEIPGRLGYTF. The CDR3 nucleotides are TGCAGCGTTGAAATTCCAGGGCGTCTTGGCTACACCTTC.

Only one count was recorded for this clone. The chain links TRBV5-8 to TRBJ2-1, with TRBD2 matching 12 bases. The germline gives CDR1 SGHTS, CDR2 YDEGEE. The CDR3 has 15 residues. J lost 5 bases, V lost 4 bases, and 4 bases had no gene match. The DNA of the CDR3 is TGTGCCAGCAGCCCAAGGACTAGCGGGAACAATGAGCAGTTCTTC. The encoded protein is CASSPRTSGNNEQFF.